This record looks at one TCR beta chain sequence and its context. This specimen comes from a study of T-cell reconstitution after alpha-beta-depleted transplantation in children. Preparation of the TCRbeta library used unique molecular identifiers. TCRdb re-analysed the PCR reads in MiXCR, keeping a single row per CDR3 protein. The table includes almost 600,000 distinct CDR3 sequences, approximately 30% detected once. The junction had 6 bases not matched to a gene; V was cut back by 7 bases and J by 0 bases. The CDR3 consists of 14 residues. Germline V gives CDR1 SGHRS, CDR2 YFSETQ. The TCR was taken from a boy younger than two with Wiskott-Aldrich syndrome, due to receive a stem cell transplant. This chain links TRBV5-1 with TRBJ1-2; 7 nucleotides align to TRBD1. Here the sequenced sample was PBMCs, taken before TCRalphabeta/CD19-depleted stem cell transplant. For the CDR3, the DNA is TGCGCCAGCTCCGGGACAGCCTCTAACTATGGCTACACCTTC. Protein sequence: CASSGTASNYGYTF.